This entry describes one T cell receptor (beta chain). Its antigen is currently unknown. The data were obtained in a study of T-cell reconstitution after alpha-beta-depleted transplantation in children. Regarding the study as a whole: Several hundred expanded graft clones reportedly supplied alpha-beta T cells about two months after transplant.

The library targeted TCRbeta and was prepared with unique molecular identifiers. Each CDR3 protein gets one entry after TCRdb re-called the PCR reads with MiXCR. The sample lists around 490,000 distinct CDR3 sequences, about an eighth occurring once. CDR1 is KGHSH, CDR2 LQKENI, per germline. The V gene lost 0 bases and the J gene lost 5 bases, with 10 bases spanning the gap. The CDR3 extends over 14 amino acids. The chain has TRBV18 and TRBJ2-5; D not certain. This clonotype was obtained from a female patient between 2 and 15 years old who had a stem cell transplant for aplastic anemia, so the T cells may come from the graft donor. Sequencing was performed on PBMCs, mostly from graft donor cells, taken 180 days after TCRalphabeta/CD19-depleted stem cell transplant. CDR3 coding DNA: TGTGCCAGCTCACCACCTGCGTCCCGGGAGACCCAGTACTTC. Protein sequence: CASSPPASRETQYF.